Given below is one T cell receptor (beta chain) in context. Its antigen is unidentified. Clones were read by immunoSEQ multiplex PCR, and TCRdb kept only the in-frame ones, dropping some. The sample records 100,000 to 130,000 clones, about 85% being singletons. V lost 5 bases and J lost 2; bases outside the gene matches: 5. CDR1 and CDR2 from the germline V gene are SEHNR and FQNEAQ (reference sequence). The CDR3 contains 14 residues. This sample was taken from a study of T cell responses to AZD1222 COVID-19 vaccine. General study results and limits: Donors were chiefly white British, with a greater number of females, and clonal diversity was perhaps underestimated. Recipients of AZD1222 seropositive at baseline numbered only 6 or 7.

The receptor's source is an adult who received the AZD1222 COVID-19 vaccine. The sequencing used peripheral blood, collected 28 days after the second AZD1222 dose. The chain joins TRBV7-9 to TRBJ2-7, with 8 bases fitting TRBD1. The DNA of the CDR3 is TGTGCCAGCAGCAAAAGGACAGGGCCCTACGAGCAGTACTTC. Its translation is CASSKRTGPYEQYF.